These 21 T cell receptor beta chains share one sample of origin, sequenced in a study of T cell changes during pregnancy in multiple sclerosis. Sequencing was performed with immunoSEQ multiplex PCR; in TCRdb, only in-frame clones are kept and a portion is missing. The repertoire holds under 100,000 clones, with roughly 95% as singletons. The input for sequencing was peripheral blood, taken in the second trimester of pregnancy. Receptors originate from a female donor with multiple sclerosis, enrolled in a pregnancy study.

This chain joins TRBV19 and TRBJ2-3; 9 bases are a match to TRBD2. CDR3 length equals 17 residues. CDR1 is LNHDA, CDR2 SQIVND, per germline (reference sequence). The CDR3 protein is CGPGSAGGPEGTDTQYF. The CDR3 region has the DNA TGTGGGCCGGGGTCGGCGGGAGGGCCCGAGGGCACAGATACGCAGTATTTT.

The CDR3 region is CASSPTTAQPQHF. In nucleotides, the CDR3 is TGTGCCAGCTCACCTACGACAGCTCAGCCCCAGCATTTT. The chain uses TRBV18 and TRBJ1-5; TRBD1 might be the D (5 bases). CDR3 length: 13 amino acids. Trimming removed 3 bases from V and 6 bases from J, with 9 bases in between. Germline assignment: CDR1 KGHSH and CDR2 LQKENI. The whole variable domain, filled in from reference TRBV18 and TRBJ1-5, reads NAGVMQNPRHLVRRRGQEARLRCSPMKGHSHVYWYRQLPEEGLKFMVYLQKENIIDESGMPKERFSAEFPKEGPSILRIQQVVRGDSAAYFCASSPTTAQPQHFGDGTRLSIL.

This chain uses TRBV19 with TRBJ1-5, with TRBD1 identical over 11 bases. J lost 10 bases, V lost 4 bases, and 6 bases had no gene match. This CDR3 has 14 residues. Looked up from germline, CDR1 is LNHDA and CDR2 is SQIVND (reference sequence). CDR3 DNA: TGTGCCAGTAGTAACCGGGACAGGGGGATACCCCAGCATTTT. Translating it yields CASSNRDRGIPQHF.

The chain recombines TRBV29-1 with TRBJ1-1; D is possibly TRBD1 (5 bases). The V and J ends lost 3 bases and 4 bases respectively, with 15 bases between them. Per the germline V gene, CDR1 is SQVTM and CDR2 is ANQGSEA. The CDR3 contains 14 residues. The CDR3 bases are TGCAGCGTTGATTTGGGTTCCGGGGGCACTGAAGCTTTCTTT. Its translation: CSVDLGSGGTEAFF.

This chain joins TRBV5-6 and TRBJ2-3, with 7 positions matching TRBD2. This CDR3 is 17 amino acids long. The V segment lost 4 bases and the J segment 1 base; nucleotides outside the gene matches: 12. Germline V CDR1 and CDR2: SGHDT, YYEEEE. The CDR3 sequence: CASSLRGRGRGTDTQYF. The CDR3 DNA follows: TGTGCCAGCAGCCTGAGAGGGAGGGGAAGGGGCACAGATACGCAGTATTTT.

This chain joins TRBV5-1 and TRBJ1-1; 9 nucleotides agree with TRBD1. With V trimmed by 0 bases and J by 4 bases, 7 bases remained unmatched. This CDR3 contains 16 residues. Germline CDR1 SGHRS, CDR2 YFSETQ. The CDR3 region is CASSLAKGQGFTEAFF. CDR3 DNA sequence: TGCGCCAGCAGCTTGGCTAAGGGACAGGGTTTCACTGAAGCTTTCTTT.

This clone was seen a single time. The genes are TRBV6-6 and TRBJ1-5; no reliable D call. The CDR3 runs 13 residues. Trimming took 6 bases from V and 6 from J, leaving 12 bases between them. Germline CDR1 and CDR2: MNHNY and SVGAGI (reference sequence). In DNA, the CDR3 is TGTGCCAGCAGCCCGGGAGGGAGTCAGCCCCAGCATTTT. Its protein is CASSPGGSQPQHF.

The chain has TRBV9 and TRBJ2-6, with 14 bases that match TRBD2. CDR3 length equals 16 residues. The V gene's germline CDR1 is SGDLS and CDR2 YYNGEE. After removal of 5 bases from V and 2 bases from J, the junction contained 0 bases not matched to a gene. For the CDR3, the DNA is TGTGCCAGCAGGGGACTAGCGGGAGCTGGGGCCAACGTCCTGACTTTC. Its protein is CASRGLAGAGANVLTF. Together with reference TRBV9 and TRBJ2-6, the CDR3 gives the full variable domain: DSGVTQTPKHLITATGQRVTLRCSPRSGDLSVYWYQQSLDQGLQFLIQYYNGEERAKGNILERFSAQQFPDLHSELNLSSLELGDSALYFCASRGLAGAGANVLTFGAGSRLTVL.

This chain connects TRBV5-1 to TRBJ2-7; TRBD1 matches 7 bases. J lost 2 bases, V lost 0 bases, and 5 bases had no gene match. There are 15 residues in the CDR3. CDR1 is SGHRS, CDR2 YFSETQ, per germline. CDR3 nucleotide sequence: TGCGCCAGCAGCTTGGGACAGGGCTACGCCTACGAGCAGTACTTC. Protein sequence: CASSLGQGYAYEQYF.

The chain links TRBV19 to TRBJ2-3; D remains ambiguous. The CDR3 totals 13 residues. V was cut by 5 bases and J by 0 bases, with 6 bases left in between. Germline CDR1 is LNHDA and CDR2 is SQIVND (reference sequence). CDR3 sequence: CASSPMSTDTQYF. CDR3 sequence (DNA): TGTGCCAGTAGTCCCATGAGCACAGATACGCAGTATTTT.

The chain carries TRBV7-2 and TRBJ2-1; 10 nucleotides align to TRBD2. This CDR3 region has 15 residues. Germline CDR1 reads SGHTA; CDR2 reads FQGNSA. J lost 7 bases, V lost 4 bases, and 7 bases had no gene match. CDR3 protein: CASSSSSGRWNEQFF. DNA for the CDR3: TGTGCCAGCAGCTCCTCTAGCGGGAGATGGAATGAGCAGTTCTTC.

This chain connects TRBV5-1 to TRBJ2-1, with 7 bases identical to TRBD2. J gave up 7 bases and V 2 bases, and 6 bases lay outside the gene matches. CDR3 length: 14 amino acids. Germline assignment: CDR1 SGHRS and CDR2 YFSETQ. CDR3 DNA sequence: TGCGCCAGCAGCTTTACAAGCGGGGTAAATGAGCAGTTCTTC. Translated, it gives CASSFTSGVNEQFF. Complete variable domain (other parts from reference TRBV5-1 and TRBJ2-1): KAGVTQTPRYLIKTRGQQVTLSCSPISGHRSVSWYQQTPGQGLQFLFEYFSETQRNKGNFPGRFSGRQFSNSRSEMNVSTLELGDSALYLCASSFTSGVNEQFFGPGTRLTVL.

This sequence joins TRBV5-1 and TRBJ2-7, with 7 bases fitting TRBD1. V was clipped by 1 base and J by 3 bases; unmatched bases: 7. The CDR3 has 15 amino acids. CDR1 and CDR2 (germline): SGHRS, YFSETQ. The CDR3 nucleotides read TGCGCCAGCAGCTTGCGGCCCGGGACAGTCTACGAGCAGTACTTC. Its protein is CASSLRPGTVYEQYF.

The chain joins TRBV7-8 to TRBJ2-7, with a tentative D call TRBD2 (6 bases). Trimming pared 6 bases from V and 3 bases from J, leaving 18 bases between. The V gene's germline CDR1 is SGHVS and CDR2 FQNEAQ. This CDR3 comprises 15 residues. CDR3 loop: CASRPRMTSSYEQYF. The CDR3 DNA follows: TGTGCCAGCAGGCCACGCATGACTAGTAGCTACGAGCAGTACTTC.

The rearrangement uses TRBV6-9 and TRBJ2-1; 7 nucleotides match TRBD2. CDR3 length: 17 amino acids. V was pared by 6 bases and J by 0 bases, with 11 bases of the junction left unmatched. Germline CDR1 and CDR2: MNHGY and SVAAGI. The CDR3, as DNA: TGTGCCAGCAGCGAATGGGCCGCGGGAGACTCCTACAATGAGCAGTTCTTC. Its translation: CASSEWAAGDSYNEQFF.

This clone was seen just once. The V and J genes are TRBV5-1 and TRBJ2-7; D possibly corresponds to TRBD2 (5 bases). The CDR3 runs 14 residues. The V gene's germline CDR1 is SGHRS and CDR2 YFSETQ. V was clipped by 3 bases and J by 7 bases, with 17 bases between them. The CDR3 sequence is CASSYTDGDYEQYF. The CDR3 nucleotides are TGCGCCAGCAGCTACACCGACGGGGATTATGAGCAGTACTTC.

The chain couples TRBV7-7 to TRBJ2-1; 12 positions match TRBD2. Per germline, CDR1 SSHAT and CDR2 FNYEAQ (reference sequence). The CDR3 is 15 residues long. V lost 5 bases, J lost 5 bases, and 4 bases stayed unmatched. The CDR3 region has the DNA TGTGCCAGCAGCCCTGGACTAGCGGGGAACAATGAGCAGTTCTTC. Translated, it gives CASSPGLAGNNEQFF. Together with reference TRBV7-7 and TRBJ2-1, the CDR3 gives the full variable domain: GAGVSQSPRYKVTKRGQDVTLRCDPISSHATLYWYQQALGQGPEFLTYFNYEAQPDKSGLPSDRFSAERPEGSISTLTIQRTEQRDSAMYRCASSPGLAGNNEQFFGPGTRLTVL.

V usage is TRBV27 and J usage is TRBJ1-5; 10 nucleotides agree with TRBD1. J was trimmed by 2 bases and V by 8 bases; bases with no gene match: 9. Per germline, CDR1 MNHEY and CDR2 SMNVEV (reference sequence). The length of the CDR3 is 16 residues. In DNA, the CDR3 is TGTGCCAGCCGACAGGGGGCGCGGGTTGGCAATCAGCCCCAGCATTTT. Translating it yields CASRQGARVGNQPQHF.

The gene calls are TRBV7-8 and TRBJ2-1; 12 bases line up with TRBD2. The germline V gene encodes CDR1 SGHVS and CDR2 FQNEAQ. Germline trimming cut 8 bases from V and 10 bases from J; bases unmatched to any gene: 6. CDR3 length equals 13 residues. In DNA, the CDR3 is TGTGCCAGCCGGGCTAGCGGGAGGGTCGAGCAGTTCTTC. Amino acids: CASRASGRVEQFF. Looking up the rest from reference TRBV7-8 and TRBJ2-1 gives the full variable domain: GAGVSQSPRYKVAKRGQDVALRCDPISGHVSLFWYQQALGQGPEFLTYFQNEAQLDKSGLPSDRFFAERPEGSVSTLKIQRTQQEDSAVYLCASRASGRVEQFFGPGTRLTVL.

The chain carries TRBV15 and TRBJ1-3, with D possibly being TRBD1 (6 bases). There are 16 residues in the CDR3. V was shortened by 0 bases and J by 2 bases, with 11 bases between the two germline ends. Germline V CDR1 and CDR2: LNHNV, YYDKDF (reference sequence). The CDR3 DNA reads TGTGCCACCAGCAGAGACAGGGGACAACCTGGAAACACCATATATTTT. Protein sequence: CATSRDRGQPGNTIYF.

The rearrangement joins TRBV27 to TRBJ2-5; D is undetermined. The V gene's germline CDR1 is MNHEY and CDR2 SMNVEV (reference sequence). CDR3 length: 11 residues. Trimming shortened V by 5 bases and J by 7 bases, and 8 bases separated the two germline ends. DNA of the CDR3: TGTGCCAGCAGTGCCCTAGGGACCCAGTACTTC. Translated, it gives CASSALGTQYF.